Listed here are 22 T cell receptor beta chains from one sample, sequenced in a study of T cell responses to AZD1222 COVID-19 vaccine. Assay used: immunoSEQ multiplex PCR; TCRdb lists only in-frame clones, some missing. The table lists about 180,000 clones, approximately 94% of them singletons. The specimen was peripheral blood, collected 28 days after the second AZD1222 dose. The receptors come from an adult who received the AZD1222 COVID-19 vaccine.

The chain has TRBV3-1 (or the pseudogene TRBV3-2) and TRBJ2-3, with D possibly being TRBD1 (6 bases). Germline lookup yields CDR1 LGHDT and CDR2 YNNKEL (reference sequence). The length of the CDR3 is 14 residues. V gave up 6 bases and J gave up 1 base, with 11 bases separating them. In DNA, the CDR3 is TGTGCCAGCAGTCAACAGGGTGGCACAGATACGCAGTATTTT. Protein sequence: CASSQQGGTDTQYF.

This clone was seen only once. The chain recombines TRBV12-5 with TRBJ2-7; no reliable D call. The germline V gene encodes CDR1 LGHNT and CDR2 FRNRAP. The CDR3 runs 14 residues. The V and J ends lost 2 bases and 6 bases respectively, with 14 bases between them. This CDR3 is CASGLSSSRAEQYF. The CDR3 nucleotides read TGTGCTAGTGGTTTGAGTTCGAGCCGGGCCGAGCAGTACTTC.

The CDR3 spells CASSVVGGSGRNEQFF. CDR3 bases: TGTGCCAGCAGCGTAGTAGGGGGTAGCGGAAGGAATGAGCAGTTCTTC. The chain links TRBV9 to TRBJ2-1; D is perhaps TRBD1 or TRBD2 (6 bases each). V lost 0 bases and J lost 7, with 17 bases in between. Germline CDR1 is SGDLS and CDR2 is YYNGEE. This CDR3 region has 16 residues.

The CDR3 DNA reads as TGTGCCAGCAGTTTACGAACAGACTCTAACTATGGCTACACCTTC. This encodes CASSLRTDSNYGYTF. The chain uses TRBV27 and TRBJ1-2; D call uncertain. V shed 2 bases and J shed 0 bases, with 10 bases lying between them. In germline, CDR1 is MNHEY, CDR2 SMNVEV (reference sequence). There are 15 residues in the CDR3.

The chain combines TRBV11-3 with TRBJ1-3; unclear D gene. Germline CDR1 and CDR2: SGHNT and YENEEA. V was cut by 2 bases and J by 0 bases, with 5 bases left in between. The CDR3 is 14 amino acids. The CDR3 nucleotides are TGTGCCAGCAGCTTAAAGATCTCTGGAAACACCATATATTTT. It encodes CASSLKISGNTIYF.

This clone was seen a single time. J is TRBJ2-2 and V is TRBV9, with 10 bases identical to TRBD1. V shed 1 base, J shed 6 bases, and the junction held 3 bases outside the gene matches. The CDR3 sequence is 15 residues long. Germline CDR1 is SGDLS and CDR2 is YYNGEE. CDR3 sequence: CASSVIGTGAGELFF. The CDR3 DNA reads TGTGCCAGCAGCGTAATAGGGACAGGGGCCGGGGAGCTGTTTTTT.

The rearrangement links TRBV7-2 to TRBJ2-3; 8 positions agree with TRBD2. The CDR3 loop spans 18 amino acids. The germline V gene has CDR1 SGHTA and CDR2 FQGNSA. V shed 2 bases and J 4 bases; nucleotides not matched to a gene: 14. The CDR3 DNA reads TGTGCCAGCAGCTTATTGATCGGCGCGGGGGGAGTGGCAGATACGCAGTATTTT. This encodes CASSLLIGAGGVADTQYF.

The chain couples TRBV5-3 to TRBJ1-2; no definite D call. Being an ORF, TRBV5-3 has a function that is uncertain. Trimming cost V 1 base and J 3 bases, with 10 bases left between them. The CDR3 has 14 amino acids. The CDR3 nucleotides are TGTGCCAGAAGCTTGATAGGTATTGACTATGGCTACACCTTC. As protein: CARSLIGIDYGYTF.

The chain couples TRBV28 to TRBJ2-7, with D maybe TRBD2 (6 bases). The CDR3 totals 14 residues. V was clipped by 5 bases and J by 0 bases, with 11 bases between them. CDR1 MDHEN and CDR2 SYDVKM come from the germline V gene. The CDR3 nucleotides read TGTGCCAGCAGTCCCATAGCGGTCTCCTACGAGCAGTACTTC. As protein: CASSPIAVSYEQYF.

V and J are TRBV10-3 and TRBJ2-1; 11 bases map to TRBD2. The CDR3 consists of 16 residues. Germline CDR1 is ENHRY and CDR2 is SYGVKD. V shed 8 bases and J 8 bases; nucleotides not matched to a gene: 14. The CDR3 loop is CAIRGFLAGGLDEQFF. CDR3 in DNA: TGTGCCATCCGTGGGTTTCTAGCGGGGGGCCTCGATGAGCAGTTCTTC.

The rearrangement joins TRBV6-5 to TRBJ1-5; D possibly corresponds to TRBD1 (5 bases). CDR1 is MNHEY and CDR2 is SVGAGI in the germline V gene. This CDR3 spans 16 amino acids. Trimming pared 4 bases from V and 7 bases from J, leaving 20 bases between. The CDR3, as DNA: TGTGCCAGCAGTTTTGCCGGGCCCCGGGGGGGACAGCCCCAGCATTTT. It specifies CASSFAGPRGGQPQHF.

The chain combines TRBV3-1 (or the pseudogene TRBV3-2) with TRBJ1-2; the D is unclear. Germline V gene lookup returns CDR1 LGHDT and CDR2 YNNKEL (reference sequence). Trimming stripped 0 bases from V and 2 bases from J, with 16 bases between. The CDR3 covers 17 residues. The CDR3 reads CASSQDSWTETNYGYTF. The CDR3 DNA is TGTGCCAGCAGCCAAGATAGCTGGACCGAGACGAACTATGGCTACACCTTC.

J is TRBJ2-5 and V is TRBV4-2; D ambiguous. The CDR3 is 15 amino acids. V lost 0 bases to trimming and J lost 2 bases, with 10 bases between them. CDR1 LGHNA and CDR2 YNFKEQ come from the germline V gene. The CDR3 DNA is TGTGCCAGCAGCCAAGACCCAAGGCTGCAAGAGACCCAGTACTTC. Amino acid sequence: CASSQDPRLQETQYF.

The chain recombines TRBV25-1 with TRBJ1-2; D may be TRBD1 (5 bases). Looked up from germline, CDR1 is MGHDK and CDR2 is SYGVNS. Trimming stripped 4 bases from V and 2 bases from J, with 14 bases between. The CDR3 extends over 15 amino acids. The chain's CDR3 is CASSAGAGRNYGYTF. The CDR3 DNA sequence: TGTGCCAGCAGTGCCGGGGCCGGTAGAAACTATGGCTACACCTTC.

This chain connects TRBV19 to TRBJ1-3; tentatively, D is TRBD1 (5 bases). Trimming took 5 bases from V and 4 from J, leaving 24 bases between them. There are 18 residues in the CDR3. Germline lookup yields CDR1 LNHDA and CDR2 SQIVND (reference sequence). The CDR3 spells CASSEPGQALNIGNTIYF. CDR3 in DNA: TGTGCCAGTAGTGAACCCGGACAAGCACTAAATATCGGAAACACCATATATTTT.

The chain employs TRBV2 and TRBJ2-2; D is uncertain. CDR1 is SNHLY, CDR2 FYNNEI, per germline. This CDR3 comprises 12 residues. Trimming took off 10 bases at V and 7 bases at J, with 13 bases between the two ends. CDR3 sequence: CAIREPLGELFF. The CDR3, as DNA: TGTGCCATTAGAGAACCTCTCGGGGAGCTGTTTTTT.

This clone was found once. The rearrangement uses TRBV7-2 and TRBJ2-6, with unresolved D. This CDR3 is 15 amino acids long. CDR1 SGHTA and CDR2 FQGNSA come from the germline V gene. The germline V and J ends were trimmed by 5 bases and 2 bases, with 10 bases remaining between them. CDR3 region: CASSPRVAGANVLTF. Here the CDR3 DNA reads TGTGCCAGCAGCCCCCGGGTGGCTGGGGCCAACGTCCTGACTTTC.

The chain links TRBV19 to TRBJ1-2; D remains unclear. This CDR3 spans 15 amino acids. The ends were cut back, 1 base at V and 8 bases at J, with 17 bases in the middle. Germline V lookup: CDR1 LNHDA, CDR2 SQIVND (reference sequence). The CDR3 reads CASSIVSRTAAGYTF. The DNA of the CDR3 is TGTGCCAGTAGTATAGTGTCCCGGACGGCGGCGGGCTACACCTTC.

The chain links TRBV28 to TRBJ1-1; D is unresolved. The length of the CDR3 is 14 residues. Trimming pared 3 bases from V and 12 bases from J, leaving 20 bases between. Germline V gives CDR1 MDHEN, CDR2 SYDVKM. The DNA for the CDR3 is TGTGCCAGCAGTTTCCGGGGAGTCGGGAACACACCTTTCTTT. Protein product: CASSFRGVGNTPFF.

V usage is TRBV10-3 and J usage is TRBJ2-1; possible D gene TRBD2, 6 bases. The CDR3 runs to 15 residues. Looked up from germline, CDR1 is ENHRY and CDR2 is SYGVKD. Trimming took 3 bases from V and 4 from J, leaving 13 bases between them. The CDR3 nucleotides read TGTGCCATCAGTGATCAGGGACTCCTGTACAATGAGCAGTTCTTC. Protein product: CAISDQGLLYNEQFF.

The gene calls are TRBV14 and TRBJ1-1, with TRBD1 identical over 7 bases. Germline CDR1 and CDR2: SGHDN and FVKESK. V trimming: 4 bases; J trimming: 5 bases; junction bases outside the gene matches: 7. This CDR3 region has 14 residues. CDR3 DNA sequence: TGTGCCAGCAGCCGAGCAGGGGGTCAGACTGAAGCTTTCTTT. Amino acids: CASSRAGGQTEAFF.

The chain recombines TRBV27 with TRBJ2-2; D uncertain. The V gene lost 2 bases and the J gene lost 1 base, with 5 bases spanning the gap. Germline V lookup: CDR1 MNHEY, CDR2 SMNVEV (reference sequence). This CDR3 spans 14 amino acids. CDR3 region: CASSLQQNTGELFF. The DNA for the CDR3 is TGTGCCAGCAGTTTACAACAGAACACCGGGGAGCTGTTTTTT.